What follows is one T cell receptor beta chain and its context. The treatment denotes: roughly 18 received Ad26.COV2.S at low or high dose, single or two shots; about 5 received placebo; per-sample allocation not given. Sampling happened 63 days after the first vaccine or placebo injection. What was given as vaccine was an Ad26 vector encoding Wuhan-strain SARS-CoV-2 spike. Generated by immunoSEQ multiplex PCR, the TCRdb table keeps only in-frame clones and is missing some. The table records 440,000 or so clones, 90% of them present only once. This sample is part of a study of Ad26.COV2.S vaccination and SARS-CoV-2 variants. Study-level information: Donor had been placed in the Ad26.COV2.S arm of the COV1001 trial. Participants got Ad26.COV2.S intramuscularly, once or twice 56 days apart.

Looked up from germline, CDR1 is MNHEY and CDR2 is SMNVEV (reference sequence). The CDR3 loop spans 16 amino acids. Germline trimming cut 0 bases from V and 0 bases from J; bases unmatched to any gene: 5. The TCR comes from a person between 18 and 59 years old who received the Ad26.COV2.S COVID-19 vaccine or a placebo. The source material was peripheral blood, sampled in a trial of Ad26.COV2.S vaccine versus placebo. V usage is TRBV27 and J usage is TRBJ2-7; TRBD2 agrees at 7 bases. CDR3 residues: CASSLSGLAASYEQYF. The DNA of the CDR3 is TGTGCCAGCAGTTTATCGGGTCTAGCGGCCTCCTACGAGCAGTACTTC.